This T cell receptor (beta chain) was profiled in a study of T-cell memory formation after mild COVID-19 (dated by TCRdb to the early 2020s). With respect to the entire study: TCR sequence clusters from the two donors were largely donor specific. T-cell clones expanding and contracting after mild COVID-19 in a couple of donors were tracked by longitudinal TCRalpha and TCRbeta repertoire sequencing. The cohort comprised two young, previously healthy adult volunteers, one female and one male.

Sequencing relied on an Illumina NovaSeq 6000. cDNA libraries for TCRalpha and TCRbeta were prepared by 5'RACE using constant-segment primers, with sample barcodes and unique molecular identifiers added. Trizol reagent was used to extract RNA from every sample. Libraries were amplified in two PCR steps, with a second sample barcode and Illumina TruSeq adapters added in the second step. The libraries were sequenced on an Illumina NovaSeq using 2 x 150 bp paired-end reads. In the authors' own workflow: With migec v1.2.7, reads were demultiplexed and then collapsed into UMI-guided consensus sequences. Using mixcr v2.1.11, the UMI consensuses were aligned to TRA and TRB V and J templates and assembled into clonotypes. A clonotype was counted as expanded or contracted only if both edgeR and NoisET called the change significant, with noise models trained on biological replicates. edgeR calls used a false discovery rate-adjusted p below 0.01 and a log2 fold-change threshold of 1. As an exploratory analysis of dynamics, max-normalized trajectories of the 1000 most abundant clonotypes were examined with PCA combined with hierarchical clustering. Separately sequenced CD4+ and CD8+ repertoires were used to assign a CD4 or CD8 phenotype to each responding clone. Starting from the raw public reads, TCRdb applied fastp trimming at Q25, assembled clones with MiXCR and retained in-frame beta chains. CDR3 protein duplicates are merged, each entry listing the most common genes and DNA. The V and J calls and clone size come from TCRdb's table, not from the authors' own analysis. The sample contains about 14,000 distinct CDR3 sequences, around 15% of them found a single time. The biggest ten clones account for less than 75% of the sample.

On the study overall, not on this receptor specifically: Contracting CD4+ clones were located mainly in the CM and EM memory subsets, whereas CD8+ clones were found to be enriched in EMRA. The study included only a couple of mild cases, and larger cohorts that include severe cases with pre-infection samples were judged to be necessary. Some responding clones were detected in pre-infection memory, which suggested that pre-existing cross-reactive memory T cells had joined the SARS-CoV-2 response. Whether the second-wave clones peaking on day 37 were SARS-CoV-2 specific was not confirmed. From day 15 to 85, contracting clones showed balanced CD4/CD8 phenotypes, whereas a second wave of clones that expanded from day 15 to 37 leaned towards CD4+.

Ficoll-Paque density gradient centrifugation was used to isolate PBMCs. A word on this clonotype: Its specific antigen is unknown. No qualities accompany the bases; no much larger clone lies one base away.

The junction carries 17 bases between V and J, which are trimmed by 6 bases and 4 bases respectively. Per the germline V gene (reference sequence), MNHEY is the CDR1 and SMNVEV is the CDR2. From its cysteine to its phenylalanine, the CDR3 spans 15 amino acids. Solely the CDR3 DNA is kept, with 45 bases framed from the first base. Specimen: PBMCs or a T cell subset sorted from them (not recorded which). The sequence came from a man aged 18 to 30 who had mild COVID-19 (a few samples of this study predate the infection). The sample titles of this study are shuffled in the database, so cell type and time point are left out; the donor was told from shared clones. The V and J genes are TRBV27 and TRBJ2-3, with a tentative D call of TRBD1 or TRBD2, each matching 6 bases. At the DNA level, the sequence is TGTGCCAGCAGCTTTCCAGGGGACTCAGCAGATACGCAGTATTTT. Translation gives CASSFPGDSADTQYF.